This T cell receptor beta chain was retrieved from a study of early T cells in non-severe SARS-CoV-2 infection (dated by TCRdb to 2020 to 2023). Regarding the research as a whole: Bulk RNA from unsorted whole blood was used for TCR sequencing, so alpha and beta chains could not be paired.

The study was a case-control design nested within a healthcare worker cohort in London, UK, with weekly nasopharyngeal swab PCR tests and blood sampling. Healthcare workers were recruited between 23 and 31 March 2020, during the week of the UK lockdown, and were followed weekly for up to 16 weeks. The library was made by 5' RACE. Sequencing was carried out with a NextSeq 500. To correct for sequencing error and PCR bias, the TCR library protocol tagged individual cDNA molecules with unique molecular identifiers. Both TCR alpha and beta chains were sequenced, and tight co-correlation was observed between alpha and beta sequence abundances in each sample. On the authors' methods: Decombinator V4 was used to perform V gene, J gene and CDR3 annotation of TCR sequences. Expanded TCRs were defined as changing significantly between any two time points under a Poisson model with p below 0.0001. TCR abundances were normalised to the total number of TCRs sequenced in each sample and reported as counts per million. TRAV1-2 paired with TRAJ12, TRAJ20 or TRAJ33 defined MAIT TCRs, while TRAV10 paired with TRAJ18 defined iNKT TCRs. A search of VDJdb, accessed on 1 November 2021, was run for TCRs annotated to CMV, EBV and SARS-CoV-2, with TCRs annotated for multiple antigens excluded. The public reads were reanalyzed by TCRdb: fastp trimming at Q25, MiXCR alignment, in-frame beta chains only. Rows are combined by CDR3 protein, so each entry shows the most common genes and DNA. The V and J calls come from TCRdb's annotation, not from the publication. Counted in this sample were approximately 100,000 distinct CDR3 sequences; 11% of them appeared once. 5.1% of the sample is taken by the ten largest.

A distance of 13 bases separates the germline ends of V and J, which lose 3 bases and 13 bases respectively. The germline V gene encodes CDR1 MNHNS and CDR2 SASEGT. Measured from the cysteine to the phenylalanine, the CDR3 is 12 residues long. The kept DNA is CDR3 alone, 36 bases in frame from the first base. As concerns this clonotype: The specificity of this receptor is unknown. Within one base of it there is no much larger clone, and no base qualities were kept.

Broad study findings and their caveats: VDJdb matching was skewed toward anti-spike CD8 responses and likely underestimated virus-specific expansions by missing private and CD4 specificities.

The receptor was derived from an adult who was a healthcare worker with PCR-confirmed SARS-CoV-2 infection or an uninfected control (not recorded which). The sample consisted of whole blood. This chain joins TRBV6-1 to TRBJ2-1; the D gene identity is not certain. The CDR3 amino acid sequence is: CASSDNIVIQFF. The base sequence is TGTGCCAGCAGTGACAACATCGTTATTCAGTTCTTC.